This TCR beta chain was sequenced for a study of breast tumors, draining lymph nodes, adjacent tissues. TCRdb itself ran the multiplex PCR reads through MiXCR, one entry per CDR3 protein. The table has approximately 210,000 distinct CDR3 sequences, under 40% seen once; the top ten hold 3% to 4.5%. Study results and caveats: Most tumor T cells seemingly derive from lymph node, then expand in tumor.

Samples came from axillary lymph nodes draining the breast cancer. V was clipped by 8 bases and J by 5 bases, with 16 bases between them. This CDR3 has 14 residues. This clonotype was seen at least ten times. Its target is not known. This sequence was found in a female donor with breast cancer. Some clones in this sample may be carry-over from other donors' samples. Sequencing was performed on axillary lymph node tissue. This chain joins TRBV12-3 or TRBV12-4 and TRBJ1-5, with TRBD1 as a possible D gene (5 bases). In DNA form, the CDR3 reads TGTGCCAGCGCTTCGGGGGGGAATTATCAGCCCCAGCATTTT. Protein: CASASGGNYQPQHF.